Below, 23 T cell receptor beta chains from the same sample are listed, as sequenced in a study of CD8 T cells in ankylosing spondylitis. TCRdb reprocessed the 5' RACE reads via MiXCR and lists one record per CDR3 protein. The sample contains 230,000 or so distinct CDR3 sequences, over 15% of which appear only once. The sample taken for sequencing was blood, either unsorted or a sorted T cell fraction (not recorded which). All receptors derive from a male donor with ankylosing spondylitis or in good health (not recorded which).

This clonotype was observed a handful of times. V gene TRBV4-3 combines with J gene TRBJ2-1; either TRBD1 or TRBD2 may supply D (5 bases each). This CDR3 region has 15 residues. V lost 3 bases and J lost 2, with 11 bases in between. Germline V lookup: CDR1 LGHNA, CDR2 YSLEER. The CDR3 DNA is TGCGCCAGCAGCCAGGGACGGCCAGCCTACAATGAGCAGTTCTTC. Translating it yields CASSQGRPAYNEQFF.

This clonotype occurred a few times. The chain employs TRBV29-1 and TRBJ2-3, with D perhaps TRBD2 (5 bases). V lost 3 bases, J lost 2 bases, and 15 bases lay in between. The CDR3 extends over 15 amino acids. Germline lookup yields CDR1 SQVTM and CDR2 ANQGSEA. The CDR3 coding sequence is TGCAGCGTTGATCCCGGGGATGGCTACACAGATACGCAGTATTTT. Protein: CSVDPGDGYTDTQYF.

The chain recombines TRBV9 with TRBJ1-3, with 7 bases aligning to TRBD1. Germline trimming cut 5 bases from V and 2 bases from J; bases unmatched to any gene: 4. CDR1 is SGDLS, CDR2 YYNGEE, per germline. The CDR3 runs 14 residues. In DNA form, the CDR3 reads TGTGCCAGCAGTAAGGGGGCCACTGGAAACACCATATATTTT. Its protein is CASSKGATGNTIYF.

The chain has TRBV12-3 or TRBV12-4 and TRBJ2-1; D gene uncertain. V lost 2 bases and J lost 0, with 11 bases in between. This CDR3 has 16 residues. The CDR3 nucleotides are TGTGCCAGCAGTTTAACGTGGACCCGCTCCTACAATGAGCAGTTCTTC. Its protein product is CASSLTWTRSYNEQFF.

This clonotype appeared a few times. The chain carries TRBV27 and TRBJ2-1; 14 bases match TRBD2. The CDR3 contains 15 residues. With V trimmed by 2 bases and J by 9 bases, 3 bases remained unmatched. The germline CDR1 and CDR2 sequences are MNHEY and SMNVEV (reference sequence). CDR3 sequence: CASSLGTSGRSEQFF. The DNA of the CDR3 is TGTGCCAGCAGTTTAGGGACTAGCGGGAGAAGTGAGCAGTTCTTC.

In the case of this clonotype: At one end, the junction sequence differs from germline, possibly due to a read error. The chain is built from TRBV29-1 and TRBJ1-4; TRBD1 agrees at 9 bases. Germline loops: CDR1 SQVTM, CDR2 ANQGSEA. There are 14 residues in the CDR3. CDR3 coding DNA: TGCAGCGTCGGACCGGGACAGGGAAATGGAAAACTGTTTTTT. This sequence encodes CSVGPGQGNGKLFF.

This clonotype was observed many times. The rearrangement uses TRBV14 and TRBJ2-5; weak D call: TRBD1 (6 bases). The germline gives CDR1 SGHDN, CDR2 FVKESK. This CDR3 comprises 16 residues. V was shortened by 2 bases and J by 0 bases, with 13 bases between the two germline ends. CDR3 in DNA: TGTGCCAGCAGCCAAAGAAGGACAGTGTACCAAGAGACCCAGTACTTC. This codes for CASSQRRTVYQETQYF.

There are a few counts of this clonotype. The genes are TRBV12-3 or TRBV12-4 and TRBJ2-1; possible D gene TRBD2, 6 bases. Trimming took off 5 bases at V and 7 bases at J, with 18 bases between the two ends. This CDR3 has 15 residues. The chain's CDR3 is CASSQEGPQGNEQFF. In DNA form, the CDR3 reads TGTGCCAGCAGTCAGGAGGGCCCTCAGGGTAATGAGCAGTTCTTC.

Only a few counts were recorded for this clonotype. The chain combines TRBV6-1 with TRBJ2-1; 10 bases are shared with TRBD2. The CDR3 is 16 residues long. V was clipped by 6 bases and J by 1 base; unmatched bases: 6. CDR1 and CDR2 from the germline V gene are MNHNS and SASEGT. The CDR3 protein is CASRRTSGASYNEQFF. DNA for the CDR3: TGTGCCAGCAGAAGGACTAGCGGAGCTTCCTACAATGAGCAGTTCTTC.

This clonotype came up a few times. The genes are TRBV29-1 and TRBJ2-1; 13 bases agree with TRBD2. This CDR3 is built from 19 residues. With 6 bases clipped from V and 0 bases from J, the junction kept 14 bases outside the gene matches. Looked up from germline, CDR1 is SQVTM and CDR2 is ANQGSEA. The CDR3 protein is CSVPLGLAGETSSYNEQFF. In DNA, the CDR3 is TGCAGCGTCCCCCTTGGACTAGCGGGAGAGACCAGCTCCTACAATGAGCAGTTCTTC.

This clonotype was detected only a few times. V is TRBV4-1 and J is TRBJ2-7; perhaps TRBD1 as D (5 bases). The germline V gene encodes CDR1 MGHRA and CDR2 YSYEKL. Trimming shortened V by 3 bases and J by 2 bases, and 8 bases separated the two germline ends. The CDR3 loop spans 13 amino acids. In nucleotides, the CDR3 is TGCGCCAGCAGCCACACACAGGCCTACGAGCAGTACTTC. It specifies CASSHTQAYEQYF.

The rearrangement uses TRBV27 and TRBJ2-7, with D tentatively TRBD1 (6 bases). This CDR3 is built from 14 residues. Looked up from germline, CDR1 is MNHEY and CDR2 is SMNVEV (reference sequence). The ends were cut back, 1 base at V and 4 bases at J, with 11 bases in the middle. CDR3 bases: TGTGCCAGCAGTTTATTGGCTCAGGGGTACGAGCAGTACTTC. As protein: CASSLLAQGYEQYF.

In its sample, this clonotype was seen many times. The chain carries TRBV29-1 and TRBJ2-1; 7 bases fit TRBD1. Germline V CDR1 and CDR2: SQVTM, ANQGSEA. The V segment lost 0 bases and the J segment 3 bases; nucleotides outside the gene matches: 8. CDR3 size: 16 residues. CDR3 coding DNA: TGCAGCGTTGAAGATAGGGGGCAGACAAACTACAATGAGCAGTTCTTC. It encodes CSVEDRGQTNYNEQFF.

This clonotype was recorded at least ten times. The V gene is TRBV5-6, the J gene TRBJ2-1; D perhaps matches TRBD2 (6 bases). V was clipped by 1 base and J by 9 bases, with 11 bases between them. The CDR3 is made up of 13 amino acids. Germline CDR1 is SGHDT and CDR2 is YYEEEE. DNA of the CDR3: TGTGCCAGCAGCTTGAGAGTGGGGGGTGAGCAGTTCTTC. This sequence encodes CASSLRVGGEQFF.

The chain recombines TRBV9 with TRBJ2-1, with 15 bases identical to TRBD2. Looked up from germline, CDR1 is SGDLS and CDR2 is YYNGEE. V was clipped by 0 bases and J by 0 bases; unmatched bases: 4. This CDR3 has 19 residues. CDR3 sequence reads: CASSVGGLAGGSSYNEQFF. CDR3 nucleotide sequence: TGTGCCAGCAGCGTAGGTGGACTAGCGGGAGGGAGCTCCTACAATGAGCAGTTCTTC.

This clonotype occurred many times. The chain carries TRBV5-1 and TRBJ1-2, with 9 positions matching TRBD1. J was trimmed by 5 bases and V by 0 bases; bases with no gene match: 2. From germline, CDR1 is SGHRS and CDR2 YFSETQ. This CDR3 is 14 amino acids long. The CDR3 protein is CASSLGQGVYGYTF. The CDR3 region has the DNA TGCGCCAGCAGCTTGGGACAGGGGGTTTATGGCTACACCTTC.

This chain joins TRBV25-1 and TRBJ2-1, with 11 bases lining up with TRBD2. V dropped 8 bases and J dropped 3; count of bases not matched to a gene: 9. CDR1 MGHDK and CDR2 SYGVNS come from the germline V gene. This CDR3 region has 16 residues. CDR3: CASAKGTSGLYNEQFF. The CDR3 DNA reads TGTGCCAGCGCAAAAGGGACTAGCGGCCTCTACAATGAGCAGTTCTTC.

The chain combines TRBV7-8 with TRBJ2-7, with 10 bases that match TRBD2. CDR1 is SGHVS and CDR2 is FQNEAQ in the germline V gene. Trimming cost V 5 bases and J 0 bases; bases outside gene matches: 7. The CDR3 has 16 residues. CDR3 in amino acids: CASSKTLAGDSYEQYF. In nucleotides, the CDR3 is TGTGCCAGCAGCAAAACCCTAGCGGGAGACTCCTACGAGCAGTACTTC.

The chain recombines TRBV5-1 with TRBJ2-3, with D perhaps assigned TRBD1 or TRBD2 (5 bases each). Deletions cut 0 bases from V and 3 bases from J, with 14 bases between. Germline lookup yields CDR1 SGHRS and CDR2 YFSETQ. The CDR3 loop spans 16 amino acids. CDR3 coding DNA: TGCGCCAGCAGCTTGGCAGGGATGGGACCAACAGATACGCAGTATTTT. Its protein product is CASSLAGMGPTDTQYF.

This clonotype has more than one count but fewer than ten. This chain connects TRBV7-8 to TRBJ2-1; D might be TRBD2 (6 bases). There are 16 residues in the CDR3. The V and J ends lost 0 bases and 4 bases respectively, with 13 bases between them. The germline gives CDR1 SGHVS, CDR2 FQNEAQ. The CDR3, as DNA: TGTGCCAGCAGCTTAGCCCCACGGGGGTTATACAATGAGCAGTTCTTC. Protein: CASSLAPRGLYNEQFF.

The chain combines TRBV12-3 or TRBV12-4 with TRBJ2-4; D possibly corresponds to TRBD1 (5 bases). This CDR3 is 16 amino acids long. Trimming removed 4 bases at V and 2 bases at J, with 15 bases between. The CDR3 sequence: CASSSRDSASKNIQYF. The CDR3 DNA is TGTGCCAGCAGTTCCAGGGATTCCGCGTCCAAAAACATTCAGTACTTC.

V is TRBV12-3 or TRBV12-4 and J is TRBJ2-1, with 8 positions matching TRBD2. The V gene end was trimmed by 7 bases and the J gene end by 3 bases; junction bases not matched to a gene: 8. This CDR3 is built from 15 residues. The CDR3 region has the DNA TGTGCCAGCAAGGGGAGAGCGGGGGTCTACAATGAGCAGTTCTTC. It yields the protein CASKGRAGVYNEQFF.

The V gene is TRBV25-1, the J gene TRBJ1-6; D unclear. The V gene's germline CDR1 is MGHDK and CDR2 SYGVNS. CDR3 length: 16 residues. Trimming took off 7 bases at V and 2 bases at J, with 15 bases between the two ends. The CDR3 sequence: CASTLGEGTYNSPLHF. CDR3 nucleotide sequence: TGTGCCAGCACCCTGGGTGAGGGCACCTATAATTCACCCCTCCACTTT.